Presented here are 27 T cell receptor beta chains from one specimen sequenced in a study of T-cell reconstitution after alpha-beta-depleted transplantation in children. The TCRbeta library incorporated unique molecular identifiers. TCRdb re-called the PCR reads through MiXCR, storing one row per CDR3 protein. This sample yields 550,000 to 800,000 distinct CDR3 sequences, of which around 12% are seen a single time; roughly 0.77% belongs to the top ten. The sequencing used PBMCs, collected before TCRalphabeta/CD19-depleted stem cell transplant. The origin of the receptors is a girl aged 2-10 years with congenital amegakaryocytic thrombocytopenia, due to receive a stem cell transplant.

This clonotype was seen repeatedly, ten times or more. The J gene is TRBJ2-3, the V gene TRBV7-8; D possibly corresponds to TRBD1 (6 bases). Trimming shortened V by 2 bases and J by 1 base, and 13 bases separated the two germline ends. The V gene's germline CDR1 is SGHVS and CDR2 FQNEAQ. This CDR3 spans 16 amino acids. The CDR3 is CASSLYEDRRTDTQYF. CDR3 DNA sequence: TGTGCCAGCAGCTTATACGAGGACAGACGCACAGATACGCAGTATTTT. The full variable domain, rest sourced from reference TRBV7-8 and TRBJ2-3, is GAGVSQSPRYKVAKRGQDVALRCDPISGHVSLFWYQQALGQGPEFLTYFQNEAQLDKSGLPSDRFFAERPEGSVSTLKIQRTQQEDSAVYLCASSLYEDRRTDTQYFGPGTRLTVL.

The table lists this clonotype with many counts. The chain employs TRBV6-6 and TRBJ2-2; D gene uncertain. Trimming took off 7 bases at V and 4 bases at J, with 7 bases between the two ends. The CDR3 runs to 12 residues. Germline CDR1 and CDR2: MNHNY and SVGAGI (reference sequence). CDR3 DNA: TGTGCCAGCATGTTCTTCACCGGGGAGCTGTTTTTT. As protein: CASMFFTGELFF.

This clonotype was observed a few times. The chain has TRBV7-2 and TRBJ2-2, with D possibly matching TRBD2 (5 bases). Germline V gene sequence: CDR1 SGHTA, CDR2 FQGNSA. CDR3 length: 15 amino acids. The ends were cut back, 0 bases at V and 5 bases at J, with 10 bases in the middle. CDR3 protein: CASSLAGVGTGELFF. The CDR3, as DNA: TGTGCCAGCAGCTTAGCGGGAGTCGGGACCGGGGAGCTGTTTTTT.

The chain recombines TRBV11-1 with TRBJ2-6; 8 positions agree with TRBD2. CDR1 is SGHAT and CDR2 is FQDESV in the germline V gene (reference sequence). This CDR3 has 18 residues. Unmatched junction bases numbered 9, after V lost 4 bases and J lost 1 base. The DNA of the CDR3 is TGTGCCAGCAGCTCCTCCCGGGGGGGCTTTTCTGGGGCCAACGTCCTGACTTTC. It translates to CASSSSRGGFSGANVLTF.

This clonotype was found many times. V and J are TRBV20-1 and TRBJ1-2; D remains ambiguous. The CDR3 spans 13 residues. Germline V lookup: CDR1 DFQATT, CDR2 SNEGSKA (reference sequence). V lost 5 bases to trimming and J lost 2 bases, with 12 bases between them. The CDR3 DNA reads as TGCAGTGCTGAGAGGGAAAGAAACTATGGCTACACCTTC. This translates into CSAERERNYGYTF.

Many counts were recorded for this clonotype. CDR3 in DNA: TGTGCCAGCAGTCCCAGCTCAGACATCAGCTCCTACGAGCAGTACTTC. Translation: CASSPSSDISSYEQYF. The chain carries TRBV12-3 or TRBV12-4 and TRBJ2-7; D uncertain. This CDR3 is built from 16 residues. The V and J ends lost 5 bases and 0 bases respectively, with 17 bases between them.

The sample holds many counts of this clonotype. The rearrangement links TRBV5-1 to TRBJ2-5; 8 bases are shared with TRBD1. Looked up from germline, CDR1 is SGHRS and CDR2 is YFSETQ. The V gene end was trimmed by 5 bases and the J gene end by 1 base; junction bases not matched to a gene: 4. The length of the CDR3 is 14 residues. CDR3: CASRRDRSQETQYF. The CDR3 DNA reads as TGCGCCAGCAGACGGGACAGGAGCCAAGAGACCCAGTACTTC.

This clonotype has just a few counts. The rearrangement joins TRBV20-1 to TRBJ2-3; TRBD2 aligns across 8 bases. In germline, CDR1 is DFQATT, CDR2 SNEGSKA (reference sequence). V was pared by 5 bases and J by 1 base, with 5 bases of the junction left unmatched. The CDR3 consists of 14 residues. CDR3 DNA: TGCAGTGCTGGGGCTAGCGGGCGCACAGATACGCAGTATTTT. Residues: CSAGASGRTDTQYF.

In this sample, this clonotype turned up many times. The rearrangement links TRBV29-1 to TRBJ2-7; D unclear. Trimming removed 0 bases from V and 3 bases from J, with 6 bases in between. The CDR3 contains 12 residues. From germline, CDR1 is SQVTM and CDR2 ANQGSEA. As DNA, the CDR3 is TGCAGCGTTGAAGATCCTGTCTACGAGCAGTACTTC. It encodes CSVEDPVYEQYF.

This clonotype was seen more than once but under ten times. CDR3 residues: CASSLAPAGGYSYEQYF. The DNA for the CDR3 is TGCGCCAGCAGCTTGGCCCCAGCGGGGGGGTACTCCTACGAGCAGTACTTC. The chain recombines TRBV5-1 with TRBJ2-7; 10 bases agree with TRBD2. CDR1 and CDR2 from the germline V gene are SGHRS and YFSETQ. V was pared by 0 bases and J by 0 bases, with 6 bases of the junction left unmatched. The CDR3 spans 17 residues.

This clonotype was counted at least ten times. The rearrangement joins TRBV7-8 to TRBJ1-6; a possible D gene is TRBD1 (6 bases). Germline CDR1 and CDR2: SGHVS and FQNEAQ. The CDR3 runs to 12 residues. V shed 3 bases and J shed 14 bases, with 11 bases lying between them. DNA for the CDR3: TGTGCCAGCAGCTTTTGGGGGGGCACCCTCCACTTT. As protein: CASSFWGGTLHF.

This clonotype has at least ten counts. The chain uses TRBV29-1 and TRBJ2-3; no definite D call. With 5 bases removed from V and 4 bases from J, the gap between germline ends came to 10 bases. The CDR3 covers 12 residues. CDR1 is SQVTM, CDR2 ANQGSEA, per germline. CDR3 nucleotide sequence: TGCAGCGTTCTTTCCGACCCAGATACGCAGTATTTT. Its translation is CSVLSDPDTQYF.

For this clonotype: At one boundary the junction diverges from the germline segment, which might be a read error. V usage is TRBV7-3 and J usage is TRBJ1-1, with TRBD1 as a possible D gene (6 bases). CDR1 and CDR2 from the germline V gene are SGHTA and FQGTGA. The CDR3 totals 12 residues. The DNA of the CDR3 is TGTGCCAGCAGCTGGACGGGGGGCTTGGCCCACTTT. Its translation is CASSWTGGLAHF.

Written as DNA, the CDR3 is TGCAGTGCAATTACTAGGACAGGGGTGTTCTACGAGCAGTACTTC. This sequence encodes CSAITRTGVFYEQYF. The chain employs TRBV20-1 and TRBJ2-7; 9 nucleotides match TRBD1. The CDR3 has 15 residues. CDR1 DFQATT and CDR2 SNEGSKA come from the germline V gene (reference sequence). V was clipped by 6 bases and J by 3 bases; unmatched bases: 12.

Regarding this clonotype: It may be a read error: a sequence one base away is much more abundant. J is TRBJ2-2 and V is TRBV20-1, with D possibly being TRBD2 (5 bases). Germline values: CDR1 DFQATT, CDR2 SNEGSKA (reference sequence). CDR3 length: 13 residues. The DNA for the CDR3 is TGCAGTGCTAGAACCTGGAACACCGGGGAGCTGCTTTTT. Its protein is CSARTWNTGELLF.

This chain links TRBV10-3 with TRBJ1-1, with D possibly being TRBD1 (5 bases). Germline values: CDR1 ENHRY, CDR2 SYGVKD. This CDR3 has 14 residues. V lost 3 bases to trimming and J lost 1 base, with 9 bases between them. The CDR3 bases are TGTGCCATCAGTGACAGAGGGGAGAACACTGAAGCTTTCTTT. Amino acids: CAISDRGENTEAFF.

This clonotype was counted ten times or more. The chain couples TRBV5-1 to TRBJ2-7; D ambiguous. Trimming took off 4 bases at V and 5 bases at J, with 10 bases between the two ends. This CDR3 comprises 12 residues. Looked up from germline, CDR1 is SGHRS and CDR2 is YFSETQ. CDR3 region: CASSPDVDEQYF. The CDR3 DNA reads TGCGCCAGCAGCCCGGACGTGGACGAGCAGTACTTC.

This clonotype was detected ten times or more. The chain joins TRBV7-6 to TRBJ2-7; D unclear. The CDR3 totals 14 residues. The V gene lost 4 bases and the J gene lost 1 base, with 11 bases spanning the gap. CDR1 and CDR2 from the germline V gene are SGHVS and FNYEAQ. The CDR3, as DNA: TGTGCCAGCAGCTCGTACACCGGGTCCTACGAGCAGTACTTC. Protein product: CASSSYTGSYEQYF.

This clonotype has just a few counts. The rearrangement uses TRBV5-1 and TRBJ2-7; D is possibly TRBD1 (6 bases). The V and J ends lost 4 bases and 5 bases respectively, with 16 bases between them. Germline-derived CDR1 and CDR2 are SGHRS and YFSETQ. This CDR3 is 14 amino acids long. CDR3 region: CASSTTGNGDEQYF. Here the CDR3 DNA reads TGCGCCAGCAGCACCACAGGGAACGGCGACGAGCAGTACTTC.

In this sample, this clonotype turned up a few times. The rearrangement joins TRBV14 to TRBJ2-1; 15 nucleotides match TRBD2. J gave up 8 bases and V 0 bases, and 17 bases lay outside the gene matches. CDR1 and CDR2 (germline): SGHDN, FVKESK. This CDR3 spans 21 amino acids. The CDR3, as DNA: TGTGCCAGCAGCCAAGATCCCTCTGGACTAGCGGGAGGGGCCCCAAATGATGAGCAGTTCTTC. It encodes CASSQDPSGLAGGAPNDEQFF.

Ten or more counts support this clonotype. The chain combines TRBV6-4 with TRBJ2-1, with TRBD2 matching 11 bases. The CDR3 has 17 amino acids. Per germline, CDR1 MRHNA and CDR2 SNTAGT. After removal of 8 bases from V and 2 bases from J, the junction contained 11 bases not matched to a gene. The CDR3 region is CASELAGVGRTYNEQFF. The CDR3 DNA reads TGTGCCAGCGAACTAGCGGGAGTAGGAAGGACCTACAATGAGCAGTTCTTC.

This chain uses TRBV2 with TRBJ1-3; 7 bases align to TRBD1. CDR1 is SNHLY, CDR2 FYNNEI, per germline. CDR3 length equals 13 residues. V lost 11 bases, J lost 7 bases, and 11 bases stayed unmatched. The CDR3 loop reads CAGIRQGPNTIYF. DNA for the CDR3: TGTGCCGGTATTAGACAGGGTCCGAACACCATATATTTT.

This clonotype was seen repeatedly, ten times or more. V usage is TRBV5-1 and J usage is TRBJ1-2; possibly TRBD1 for D (5 bases). Germline CDR1 is SGHRS and CDR2 is YFSETQ. Trimming removed 3 bases at V and 4 bases at J, with 16 bases between. The CDR3 has 15 residues. The CDR3 DNA reads TGCGCCAGCAGCTACCAGGGCAGTCATTCCTATGGCTACACCTTC. Protein product: CASSYQGSHSYGYTF.

This clonotype was seen at least ten times. The chain has TRBV29-1 and TRBJ2-1, with TRBD2 identical over 12 bases. V shed 6 bases and J 7 bases; nucleotides not matched to a gene: 16. The V gene's germline CDR1 is SQVTM and CDR2 ANQGSEA. The CDR3 spans 17 residues. DNA for the CDR3: TGCAGCGTCCGATTGGGGGGACTAGCGGGCCTCGTTAATGAGCAGTTCTTC. Its protein is CSVRLGGLAGLVNEQFF.

The rearrangement joins TRBV5-1 to TRBJ2-1, with D perhaps TRBD1 or TRBD2 (5 bases each). The CDR3 is 15 residues long. The V and J ends lost 6 bases and 5 bases respectively, with 18 bases between them. Germline assignment: CDR1 SGHRS and CDR2 YFSETQ. This CDR3 reads CASTLTSGTDNEQFF. The CDR3 DNA reads as TGCGCCAGCACCCTGACATCGGGGACCGACAATGAGCAGTTCTTC.

This clonotype was seen more than once but under ten times. The V and J genes are TRBV5-1 and TRBJ2-7; 16 nucleotides align to TRBD2. Trimming at V came to 4 bases and at J to 3 bases, leaving 10 bases not matched to a gene. This CDR3 has 18 residues. The germline V gene encodes CDR1 SGHRS and CDR2 YFSETQ. The CDR3 DNA reads TGCGCCAGCAGCCCGGGACTAGCGGGAGGGGGTTATCTCTACGAGCAGTACTTC. It yields the protein CASSPGLAGGGYLYEQYF.

The chain is built from TRBV4-1 and TRBJ2-5, with 7 bases aligning to TRBD2. CDR3 length: 16 amino acids. V lost 0 bases, J lost 1 base, and 5 bases stayed unmatched. CDR1 is MGHRA and CDR2 is YSYEKL in the germline V gene. CDR3 DNA sequence: TGCGCCAGCAGCCAAGATGGGGGGGGGTTCCAAGAGACCCAGTACTTC. It translates to CASSQDGGGFQETQYF.